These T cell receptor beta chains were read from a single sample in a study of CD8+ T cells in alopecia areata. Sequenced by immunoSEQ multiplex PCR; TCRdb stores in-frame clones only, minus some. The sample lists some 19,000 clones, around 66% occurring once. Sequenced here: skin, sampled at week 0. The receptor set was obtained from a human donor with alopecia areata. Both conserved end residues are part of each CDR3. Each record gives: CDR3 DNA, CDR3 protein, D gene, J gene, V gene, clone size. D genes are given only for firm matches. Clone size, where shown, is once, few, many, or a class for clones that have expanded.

TGTGCCAGTAGTATCCTCGACAACAATCAGCCCCAGCATTTT | CASSILDNNQPQHF | - | TRBJ1-5 | TRBV19 | -
TGTGCCAGCAGTCGGACAGGGTTGTTCCAAGAGACCCAGTACTTC | CASSRTGLFQETQYF | TRBD1 | TRBJ2-5 | TRBV6-5 | -
TGTGCCAGTAGCTCTCTCCCGGGACAGAGTAGCTCGATTACACCCCTCCACTTT | CASSSLPGQSSSITPLHF | TRBD1 | TRBJ1-6 | TRBV19 | -
TGTGCCAGCTCTCAGGACAGGACCCCGGGAGCTTTCTTT | CASSQDRTPGAFF | TRBD1 | TRBJ1-1 | TRBV18 | -
TGCGCCAGCAGCCGGGGCCGGGGGACCCTGGTTGAAGAGACCCAGTACTTC | CASSRGRGTLVEETQYF | - | TRBJ2-5 | TRBV5-1 | -
TGTGCCAGCAGCTTCAATCCTACATCCACCGGGGAGCTGTTTTTT | CASSFNPTSTGELFF | - | TRBJ2-2 | TRBV11-2 | few
TGTGCCAGCAGCCGCAACCGGGACAGGGGTCAGCCCCAGCATTTT | CASSRNRDRGQPQHF | TRBD1 | TRBJ1-5 | TRBV7-8 | -
TGTGCCAGCAGTTACGGGTATAAGTTCGAGCAGTACTTC | CASSYGYKFEQYF | - | TRBJ2-7 | TRBV6-9 | once
TGTGCCAGCAGTTCGGGGACAGGGAACACAGATACGCAGTATTTT | CASSSGTGNTDTQYF | TRBD1 | TRBJ2-3 | TRBV27 | few
TGTGCTAGTGGTTTGGCCGTCCGGTGGACTAGCGGGGCGAACTCTGGGGCCAACGTCCTGACTTTC | CASGLAVRWTSGANSGANVLTF | TRBD2 | TRBJ2-6 | TRBV12-5 | few
TGCGCCAGCAGCTCGGGAGGGGGATATACTGAAGCTTTCTTT | CASSSGGGYTEAFF | - | TRBJ1-1 | TRBV5-1 | few
TGTGCCAGCAGCTTACAGGGAATGTCAGGGGCCAACGTCCTGACTTTC | CASSLQGMSGANVLTF | - | TRBJ2-6 | TRBV7-2 | -
TGTGCCAGCAGCAAAAATAGACAGAACTATGGCTACACCTTC | CASSKNRQNYGYTF | - | TRBJ1-2 | TRBV21-1 | once
TGTGCCAGCAGTCGACAGGGAAGCGCCTATAATTCACCCCTCCACTTT | CASSRQGSAYNSPLHF | TRBD1 | TRBJ1-6 | TRBV27 | few
TGTGCCAGCTTTGGGCCGCCGGGAGAGCAGTTCTTC | CASFGPPGEQFF | - | TRBJ2-1 | TRBV9 | -
TGTGCCAGCAGTATAGGGGATACGCAGTATTTT | CASSIGDTQYF | - | TRBJ2-3 | TRBV2 | -
TGTGCCAGCAGCCAATCATTTCGGGACGTCCCCTACGAGCAGTACTTC | CASSQSFRDVPYEQYF | - | TRBJ2-7 | TRBV7-4 | -
TGTGCCAGCAGCTTAGGCGGGGTCCCCTACGAGCAGTACTTC | CASSLGGVPYEQYF | - | TRBJ2-7 | TRBV13 | -
TGTGCCAGCAGCTTGGGGACAGGGGTTTACAATCAGCCCCAGCATTTT | CASSLGTGVYNQPQHF | TRBD1 | TRBJ1-5 | TRBV5-5 | -
TGCGCCAGCAGCACCGCGGGGCGGGGGGGCCCCAACACCGGGGAGCTGTTTTTT | CASSTAGRGGPNTGELFF | TRBD2 | TRBJ2-2 | TRBV5-1 | -
TGTGCCAGCAGCGTTTCCCGGGACAGGGGCCAAGAGACCCAGTACTTC | CASSVSRDRGQETQYF | TRBD1 | TRBJ2-5 | TRBV11-2 | -
TGTGCCAGCAGCTTGGGGATCGGGGTGGGAGATACGCAGTATTTT | CASSLGIGVGDTQYF | - | TRBJ2-3 | TRBV5-6 | -
TGTGCCAGCAGTTTGGTGGCCTATAATTCACCCCTCCACTTT | CASSLVAYNSPLHF | - | TRBJ1-6 | TRBV27 | -
TGCGCCAGCAGTCCCGGAGGGGGAAACTATGGCTACACCTTC | CASSPGGGNYGYTF | - | TRBJ1-2 | TRBV10-1 | few
TGTGCCAGCAGTTCCGGACAGTACAATGAGCAGTTCTTC | CASSSGQYNEQFF | - | TRBJ2-1 | TRBV6-5 | few
TGCGCCAGCAGCTTGGACCCGACAGCTTTTACCTACGAGCAGTACTTC | CASSLDPTAFTYEQYF | - | TRBJ2-7 | TRBV5-1 | once
TGTGCCAGCAGCTTAACCTCCGGGACTAAAGAGACCCAGTACTTC | CASSLTSGTKETQYF | TRBD2 | TRBJ2-5 | TRBV4-2 | -
TGTGCCAGCAGTTACTTGGGAATTGGCCAAGAGACCCAGTACTTC | CASSYLGIGQETQYF | - | TRBJ2-5 | TRBV6-6 | -
TGTGCCAGCAGTTACGGGGGGACAGGTCGTATAGAGTTCTTC | CASSYGGTGRIEFF | TRBD1 | TRBJ2-1 | TRBV6-6 | -
TGTGCCAGCAGCTTCAGGGGAGATACGCAGTATTTT | CASSFRGDTQYF | - | TRBJ2-3 | TRBV7-9 | -
TGTGCCAGCAGTTCGGGACACTATAATTCACCCCTCCACTTT | CASSSGHYNSPLHF | - | TRBJ1-6 | TRBV6-1 | -
TGTGCCAGCAGGAGGGGAGGGGGGGCCAACAATGAGCAGTTCTTC | CASRRGGGANNEQFF | - | TRBJ2-1 | TRBV2 | -
TGTGCCAGCAGTACCGGGCGCTCCTACGAGCAGTACTTC | CASSTGRSYEQYF | - | TRBJ2-7 | TRBV6-6 | -
TGTGCCAGCAGCTCCCCAAGCTCCTACGAGCAGTACTTC | CASSSPSSYEQYF | - | TRBJ2-7 | TRBV7-9 | -
TGTGCCAGCCTGGGGGGACAGAGCTACGAGCAGTACTTC | CASLGGQSYEQYF | - | TRBJ2-7 | TRBV2 | -
TGTGCCAGCAGCCCCCAAGGGCTAGCGGGTTCCAATGAGCAGTTCTTC | CASSPQGLAGSNEQFF | TRBD2 | TRBJ2-1 | TRBV5-8 | few
TGTGCCAGCAGCTTAAAGCTGGATCCTAGCACAGATACGCAGTATTTT | CASSLKLDPSTDTQYF | - | TRBJ2-3 | TRBV11-2 | -
TGTGCCAGCAAAGGGCAGGGACCCGGGCAAGAGACCCAGTACTTC | CASKGQGPGQETQYF | - | TRBJ2-5 | TRBV14 | -
TGCGCCAGCAGCCCAGACCCCGGGACAGGGGCTGGAGCCCAGCATTTT | CASSPDPGTGAGAQHF | TRBD1 | TRBJ1-5 | TRBV5-1 | -
TGTGCCAGCAGCTTGGCCAGGGGGGGGGTCCAAGAGACCCAGTACTTC | CASSLARGGVQETQYF | - | TRBJ2-5 | TRBV5-8 | -
TGTGCCAGCAGCCGAGACCAGGGAGGCTACACCTTC | CASSRDQGGYTF | - | TRBJ1-2 | TRBV7-2 | -
TGTGCCAGCAGCTTAGGGACAGAGATCGGATACATTCAGTACTTC | CASSLGTEIGYIQYF | - | TRBJ2-4 | TRBV11-1 | -
TGTGCCTGGAGAATGAACGAATACGAAAAACTGTTTTTT | CAWRMNEYEKLFF | - | TRBJ1-4 | TRBV30 | -
TGCGCCAGCAGCCAAGATGTCGTCCTAGCGGGAGGCGATGAGCAGTTCTTC | CASSQDVVLAGGDEQFF | TRBD2 | TRBJ2-1 | TRBV4-3 | -
TGTGCCACCACGACACTAGCCGACCTAGAGACCCAGTACTTC | CATTTLADLETQYF | - | TRBJ2-5 | TRBV7-8 | few
TGCGCCAGCAGCCCCGGGCGAGGCTGGTCCTACAATGAGCAGTTCTTC | CASSPGRGWSYNEQFF | - | TRBJ2-1 | TRBV4-3 | few
TGTGCCAGCAGTTCTCCCGGACAGGTTCGCACAGATACGCAGTATTTT | CASSSPGQVRTDTQYF | TRBD1 | TRBJ2-3 | TRBV6-5 | -
TGTGCCAGCAGCTTAATAGGGGGCTCCAACAATGAGCAGTTCTTC | CASSLIGGSNNEQFF | TRBD1 | TRBJ2-1 | TRBV7-3 | -
TGTGCCAGCTTAACAGGGTTTAACATTCAGTACTTC | CASLTGFNIQYF | - | TRBJ2-4 | TRBV2 | -
TGTGCCAGCAGCTTAGACAGGGAAGAGACCCAGTACTTC | CASSLDREETQYF | - | TRBJ2-5 | TRBV7-9 | -
TGTGCCAGCTCACCCCTACTAGCGGGCCCATACGAGCAGTACTTC | CASSPLLAGPYEQYF | TRBD2 | TRBJ2-7 | TRBV18 | once
TGTGCCAGCTCCCTCAGCACCGGGACAGGGGGTAACAATGAGCAGTTCTTC | CASSLSTGTGGNNEQFF | TRBD1 | TRBJ2-1 | TRBV18 | -
TGCGCCAGCAGCCAAGACACCCCCAGGGGGGCCAACGTCCTGACTTTC | CASSQDTPRGANVLTF | - | TRBJ2-6 | TRBV4-3 | -
TGCGCCAGCAGCCCCCTCAGTCAGCGCCACCTGACAGATACGCAGTATTTT | CASSPLSQRHLTDTQYF | - | TRBJ2-3 | TRBV4-1 | -
TGTGCTAGCAGCTTAGGGCGACTAGTGAATGCCGGGGAGCTGTTTTTT | CASSLGRLVNAGELFF | - | TRBJ2-2 | TRBV7-7 | once